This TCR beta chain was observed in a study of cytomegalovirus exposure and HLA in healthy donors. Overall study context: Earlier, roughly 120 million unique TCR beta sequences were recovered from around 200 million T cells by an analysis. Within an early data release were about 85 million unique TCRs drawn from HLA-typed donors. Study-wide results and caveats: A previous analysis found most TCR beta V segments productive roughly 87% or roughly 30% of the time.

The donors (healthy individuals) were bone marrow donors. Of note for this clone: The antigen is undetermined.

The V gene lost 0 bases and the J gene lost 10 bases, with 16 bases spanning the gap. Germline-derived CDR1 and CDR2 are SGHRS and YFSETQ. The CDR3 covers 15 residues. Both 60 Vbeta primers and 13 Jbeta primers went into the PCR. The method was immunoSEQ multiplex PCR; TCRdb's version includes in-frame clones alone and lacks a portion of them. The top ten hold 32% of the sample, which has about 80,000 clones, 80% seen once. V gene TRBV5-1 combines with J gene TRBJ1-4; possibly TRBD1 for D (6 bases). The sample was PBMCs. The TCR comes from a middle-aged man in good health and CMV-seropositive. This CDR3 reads CASSLDGGARGKLFF. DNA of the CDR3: TGCGCCAGCAGCTTGGATGGGGGGGCCAGGGGAAAACTGTTTTTT.